A selection of T cell receptor beta chains follows, all from one sample in a study of blood T cell repertoires in COVID-19. The data were produced by immunoSEQ multiplex PCR, yet TCRdb's version contains in-frame clones alone and is incomplete. The data contain a few hundred thousand clones, 80% to 85% of them singletons. The sequenced sample consisted of PBMCs or T cells enriched from blood (not recorded which). The receptors shown here come from a woman in her thirties or forties who had recovered from COVID-19. Both conserved end residues are part of each CDR3. The order of the fields is D gene, J gene, V gene, CDR3 DNA, CDR3 protein. A D gene is named only where the DNA matches it firmly.

>TRBD1|TRBJ1-5|TRBV6-2/TRBV6-3
TGTGCCAGCAGTTCCCTGCGGGGACAGGGGGGTAGTGGCAATCAGCCCCAGCATTTT
CASSSLRGQGGSGNQPQHF
>TRBD2|TRBJ2-1|TRBV24-1
TGTGCCACCAAATCACTAGCGGGGGATGAGCAGTTCTTC
CATKSLAGDEQFF
>NA|TRBJ2-5|TRBV11-1
TGTGCCAGCAGCGCGGACAGACCCGGGACCCAGTACTTC
CASSADRPGTQYF
>NA|TRBJ1-1|TRBV7-2
TGTGCCAGCAGCCCCACTGGAGGTCCGAACACTGAAGCTTTCTTT
CASSPTGGPNTEAFF
>NA|TRBJ2-1|TRBV9
TGTGCCAGCAGCGTCACCCGGATGGGCGATGAGCAGTTCTTC
CASSVTRMGDEQFF
>NA|TRBJ1-3|TRBV21-1
TGTGCCAGCAGCAAAGGGGACAGGGGGCGAAACACCATATATTTT
CASSKGDRGRNTIYF
>NA|TRBJ2-2|TRBV6-2/TRBV6-3
TGTGCCAGCAGTTACGGAGGCTACACACCAGACACCGGGGAGCTGTTTTTT
CASSYGGYTPDTGELFF
>TRBD2|TRBJ2-1|TRBV5-1
TGCGCCAGCAGCCTGCTCCGAGGTGCGACTAGCGGGAGTCGCGATGAGCAGTTCTTC
CASSLLRGATSGSRDEQFF
>TRBD1|TRBJ1-2|TRBV28
TGTGCCAGCACCCAAAAAGGGCGGACAGGCAACTATGGCTACACCTTC
CASTQKGRTGNYGYTF
>TRBD2|TRBJ2-1|TRBV3-1/TRBV3-2
TGTGCCAGCAGCCCGGGACTAGCGGGATATGAGCAGTTCTTC
CASSPGLAGYEQFF
>TRBD1|TRBJ2-3|TRBV12-3/TRBV12-4
TGTGCCAGCAGTCCAGGGGGCAGAGATACGCAGTATTTT
CASSPGGRDTQYF
>TRBD1|TRBJ2-3|TRBV28
TGTGCCAGCAGTGCAGAGAAACAGGGGTGGTTCACAGATACGCAGTATTTT
CASSAEKQGWFTDTQYF
>NA|TRBJ1-2|TRBV5-5
TGTGCCAGCAGCTTGGCGGCAGGGAATAACTATGGCTACACCTTC
CASSLAAGNNYGYTF
>NA|TRBJ1-4|TRBV6-1
TGTGCCAGCAGTGAAGCGGGGGGATCGGAAAAACTGTTTTTT
CASSEAGGSEKLFF
>TRBD1|TRBJ2-5|TRBV11-3
TGTGCCAGCAGTCGACGAACGGGACAGGGGGCGCGGGAGACCCAGTACTTC
CASSRRTGQGARETQYF
>TRBD1|TRBJ1-1|TRBV14
TGTGCCAGCAGCCAAGGGACAGGGGGCGATGCTTTCTTT
CASSQGTGGDAFF
>NA|TRBJ1-2|TRBV30
TGTGCCTGGAGTGTAGTCGGTCTTGGCAGGGGCTCTGGCTACACCTTC
CAWSVVGLGRGSGYTF
>TRBD1|TRBJ2-2|TRBV24-1
TGTGCCACCAGTGATACCACAGGGGTGGACACCGGGGAGCTGTTTTTT
CATSDTTGVDTGELFF
>TRBD2|TRBJ2-7|TRBV6-6
TGTGCCAGCATGCCGGGACTAGCGCTCTCCTACGAGCAGTACTTC
CASMPGLALSYEQYF
>NA|TRBJ2-3|TRBV7-9
TGTGCCAGCAGCGAGCCGGGACAAACGGATACGCAGTATTTT
CASSEPGQTDTQYF
>NA|TRBJ1-1|TRBV30
TGTGCCTGGAGTGCACACACAGGCAAGAGAGAAGCTTTCTTT
CAWSAHTGKREAFF
>NA|TRBJ1-5|TRBV27
TGTGCCAGCAGCGGGGGGACTTATCAGCCCCAGCATTTT
CASSGGTYQPQHF
>NA|TRBJ2-5|TRBV4-1
TGCGCCAGCAGCCAAGTGGGGGGTCCCCCCGAGACCCAGTACTTC
CASSQVGGPPETQYF
>TRBD1|TRBJ1-6|TRBV19
TGTGCCAGTAGTAACCCGAACAGGGGGCATTCACCCCTCCACTTT
CASSNPNRGHSPLHF
>TRBD1|TRBJ2-7|TRBV2
TGTGCCAGCAGTCGGGACAGGAGCGTAGGCTACGAGCAGTACTTC
CASSRDRSVGYEQYF
>NA|TRBJ1-1|TRBV11-3
TGTGCCAGCAGCTTAGACTTGAACACTGAAGCTTTCTTT
CASSLDLNTEAFF
>TRBD1|TRBJ2-1|TRBV3-1/TRBV3-2
TGTGCCAGCAGCCCCTGGGGACAGGGTAATCGGCAGTTCTTC
CASSPWGQGNRQFF
>NA|TRBJ2-1|TRBV18
TGTGCCAGCTCACCTGGGGGGAATGAGCAGTTCTTC
CASSPGGNEQFF
>NA|TRBJ1-2|TRBV19
TGTGCCAGTAGGAAAGACACTCTCTATGGCTACACCTTC
CASRKDTLYGYTF